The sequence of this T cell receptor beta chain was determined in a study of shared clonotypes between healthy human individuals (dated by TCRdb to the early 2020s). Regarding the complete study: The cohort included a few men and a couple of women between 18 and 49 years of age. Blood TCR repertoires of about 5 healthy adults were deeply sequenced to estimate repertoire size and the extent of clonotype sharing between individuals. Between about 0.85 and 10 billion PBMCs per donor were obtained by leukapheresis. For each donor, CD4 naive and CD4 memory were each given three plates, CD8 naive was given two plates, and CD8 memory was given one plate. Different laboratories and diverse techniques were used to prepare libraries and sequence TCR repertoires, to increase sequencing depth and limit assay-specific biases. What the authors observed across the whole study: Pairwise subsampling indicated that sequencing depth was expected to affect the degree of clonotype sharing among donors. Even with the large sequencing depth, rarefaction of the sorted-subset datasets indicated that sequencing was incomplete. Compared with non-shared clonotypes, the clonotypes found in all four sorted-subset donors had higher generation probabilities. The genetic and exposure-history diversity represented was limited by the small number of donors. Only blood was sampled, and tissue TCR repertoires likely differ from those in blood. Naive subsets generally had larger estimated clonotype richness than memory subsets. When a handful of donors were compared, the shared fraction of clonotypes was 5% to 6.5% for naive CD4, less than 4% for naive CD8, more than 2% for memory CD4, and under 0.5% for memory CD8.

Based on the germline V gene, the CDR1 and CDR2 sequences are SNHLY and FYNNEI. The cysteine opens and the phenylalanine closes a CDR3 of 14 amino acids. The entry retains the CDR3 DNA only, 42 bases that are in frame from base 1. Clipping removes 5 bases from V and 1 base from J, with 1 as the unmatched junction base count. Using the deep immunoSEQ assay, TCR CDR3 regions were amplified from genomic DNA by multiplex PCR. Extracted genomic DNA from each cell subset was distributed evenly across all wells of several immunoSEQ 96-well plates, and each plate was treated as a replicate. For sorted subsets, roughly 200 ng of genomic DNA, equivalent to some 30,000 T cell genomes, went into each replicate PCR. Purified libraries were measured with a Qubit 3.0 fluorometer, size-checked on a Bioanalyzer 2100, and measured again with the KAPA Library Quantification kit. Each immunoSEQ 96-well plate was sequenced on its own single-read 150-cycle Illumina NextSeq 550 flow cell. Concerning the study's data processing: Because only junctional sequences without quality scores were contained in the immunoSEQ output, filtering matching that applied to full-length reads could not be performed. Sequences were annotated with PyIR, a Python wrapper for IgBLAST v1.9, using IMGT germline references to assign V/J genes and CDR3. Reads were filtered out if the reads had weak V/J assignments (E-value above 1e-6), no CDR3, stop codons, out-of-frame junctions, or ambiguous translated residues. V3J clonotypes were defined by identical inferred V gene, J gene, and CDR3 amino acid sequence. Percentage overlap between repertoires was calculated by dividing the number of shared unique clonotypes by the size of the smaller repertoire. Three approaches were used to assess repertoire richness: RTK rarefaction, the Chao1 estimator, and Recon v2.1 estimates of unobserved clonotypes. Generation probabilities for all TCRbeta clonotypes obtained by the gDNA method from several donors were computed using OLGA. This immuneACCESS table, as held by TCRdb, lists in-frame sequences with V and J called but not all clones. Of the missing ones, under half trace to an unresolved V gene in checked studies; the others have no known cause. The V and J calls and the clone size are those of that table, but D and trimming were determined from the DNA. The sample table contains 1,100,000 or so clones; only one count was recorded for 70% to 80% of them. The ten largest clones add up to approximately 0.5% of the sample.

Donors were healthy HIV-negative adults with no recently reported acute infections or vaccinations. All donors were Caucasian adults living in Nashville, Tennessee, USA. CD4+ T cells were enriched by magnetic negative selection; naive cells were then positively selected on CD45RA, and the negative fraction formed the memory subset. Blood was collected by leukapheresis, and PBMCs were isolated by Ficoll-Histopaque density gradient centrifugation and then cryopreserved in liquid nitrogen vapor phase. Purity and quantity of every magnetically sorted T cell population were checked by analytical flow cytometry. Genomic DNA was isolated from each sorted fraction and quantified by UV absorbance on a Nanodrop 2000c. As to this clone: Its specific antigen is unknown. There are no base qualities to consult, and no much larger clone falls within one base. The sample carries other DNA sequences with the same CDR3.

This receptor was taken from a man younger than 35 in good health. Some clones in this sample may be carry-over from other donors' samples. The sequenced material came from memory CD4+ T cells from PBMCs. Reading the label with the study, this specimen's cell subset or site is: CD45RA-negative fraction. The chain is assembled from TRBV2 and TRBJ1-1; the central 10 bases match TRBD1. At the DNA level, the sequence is TGTGCCAGCAGTCGACAGGGGGCGAACACTGAAGCTTTCTTT. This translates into CASSRQGANTEAFF.